This TCR beta chain originates from a study of beta chain features in type 1 diabetes. Germline-derived CDR1 and CDR2 are ENHRY and SYGVKD. The CDR3 is made up of 19 amino acids. The V gene end was trimmed by 0 bases and the J gene end by 1 base; junction bases not matched to a gene: 14. Purities over 98% were achieved in all sorted populations. Every isolated RNA sample was fully reverse transcribed, so sequencing captured expressed TCRB transcripts. The repertoire was sequenced with immunoSEQ multiplex PCR; TCRdb's copy has only in-frame clones and lacks some. Of hundreds of thousands of clones listed, about an eighth were seen once; the top ten hold 0.035% to 0.04%. This clone was counted between two and nine times. No antigen is known for it. Regarding the study as a whole: More deletions and fewer insertions at VDJ junctions were seen in type 1 diabetes patients. Patients with Type 1 diabetes showed moderately but significantly shorter TCRB CDR3s in all four CD4+ subsets.

The V and J genes are TRBV10-3 and TRBJ2-7; the match to TRBD2 covers 8 bases. The receptor's source is a man in his late teens or twenties with type 1 diabetes. The source material was naive CD4+ T cells from blood. Here the CDR3 DNA reads TGTGCCATCAGTGAGTCAAGCTCCGCTAGCGGGTCAATTTCCTACGAGCAGTACTTC. Its translation is CAISESSSASGSISYEQYF.